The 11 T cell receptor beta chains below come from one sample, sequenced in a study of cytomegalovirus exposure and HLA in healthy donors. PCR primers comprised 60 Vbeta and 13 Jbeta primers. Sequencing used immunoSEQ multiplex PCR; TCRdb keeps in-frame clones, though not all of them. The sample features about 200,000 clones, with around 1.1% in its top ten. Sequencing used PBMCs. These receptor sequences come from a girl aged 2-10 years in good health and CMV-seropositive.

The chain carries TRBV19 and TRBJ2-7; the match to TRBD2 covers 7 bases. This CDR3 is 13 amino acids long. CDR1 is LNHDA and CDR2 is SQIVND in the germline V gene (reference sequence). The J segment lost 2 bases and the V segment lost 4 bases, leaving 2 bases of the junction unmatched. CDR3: CASSSGSTYEQYF. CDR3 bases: TGTGCCAGTAGTAGCGGGAGCACCTACGAGCAGTACTTC.

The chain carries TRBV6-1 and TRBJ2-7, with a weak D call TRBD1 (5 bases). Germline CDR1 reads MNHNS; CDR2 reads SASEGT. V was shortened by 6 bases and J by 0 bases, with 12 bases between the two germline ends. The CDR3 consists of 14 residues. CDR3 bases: TGTGCCAGCAGAAGCGACAGAGACTCCTACGAGCAGTACTTC. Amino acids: CASRSDRDSYEQYF.

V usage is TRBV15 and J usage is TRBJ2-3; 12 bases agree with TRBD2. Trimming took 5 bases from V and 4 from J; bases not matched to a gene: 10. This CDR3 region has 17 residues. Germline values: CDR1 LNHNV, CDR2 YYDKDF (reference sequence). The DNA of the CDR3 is TGTGCCACCAGCTTGCGGGCGACTAGCGGGGGCGCAGATACGCAGTATTTT. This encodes CATSLRATSGGADTQYF.

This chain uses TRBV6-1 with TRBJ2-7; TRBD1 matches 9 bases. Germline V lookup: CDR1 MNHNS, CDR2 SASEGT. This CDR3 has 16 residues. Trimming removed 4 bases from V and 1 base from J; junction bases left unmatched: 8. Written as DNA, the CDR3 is TGTGCCAGCAGTGGAGACTCCGGGACAGGGTCCTACGAGCAGTACTTC. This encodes CASSGDSGTGSYEQYF.

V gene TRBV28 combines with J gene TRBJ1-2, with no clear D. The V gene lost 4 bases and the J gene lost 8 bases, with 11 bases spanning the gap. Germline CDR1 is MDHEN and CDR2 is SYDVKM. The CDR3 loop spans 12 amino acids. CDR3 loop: CASSSTVWGYTF. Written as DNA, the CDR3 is TGTGCCAGCAGTTCAACAGTTTGGGGCTACACCTTC.

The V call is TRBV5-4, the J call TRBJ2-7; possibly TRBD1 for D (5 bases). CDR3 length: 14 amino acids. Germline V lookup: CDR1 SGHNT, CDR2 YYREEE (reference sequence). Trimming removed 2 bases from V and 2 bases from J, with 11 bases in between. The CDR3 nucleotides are TGTGCCAGCAGCTTAACCGGACACACCTACGAGCAGTACTTC. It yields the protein CASSLTGHTYEQYF. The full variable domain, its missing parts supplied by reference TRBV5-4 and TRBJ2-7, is ETGVTQSPTHLIKTRGQQVTLRCSSQSGHNTVSWYQQALGQGPQFIFQYYREEENGRGNFPPRFSGLQFPNYSSELNVNALELDDSALYLCASSLTGHTYEQYFGPGTRLTVT.

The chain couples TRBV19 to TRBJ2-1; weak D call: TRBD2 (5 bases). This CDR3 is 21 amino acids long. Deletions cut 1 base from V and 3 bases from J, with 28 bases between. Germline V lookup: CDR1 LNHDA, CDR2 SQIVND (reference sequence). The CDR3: CASSIGKDWQKRRDRYNEQFF. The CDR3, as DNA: TGTGCCAGTAGTATAGGTAAGGACTGGCAGAAGAGACGGGATCGCTACAATGAGCAGTTCTTC.

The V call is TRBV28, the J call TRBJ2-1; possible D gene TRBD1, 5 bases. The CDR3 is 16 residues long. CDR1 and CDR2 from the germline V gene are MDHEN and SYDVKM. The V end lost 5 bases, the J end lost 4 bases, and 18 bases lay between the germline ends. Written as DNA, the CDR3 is TGTGCCAGCAGTCTCCCCTTGGGGCCCAGGTACAATGAGCAGTTCTTC. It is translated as CASSLPLGPRYNEQFF. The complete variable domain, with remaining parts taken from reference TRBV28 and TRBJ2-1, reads DVKVTQSSRYLVKRTGEKVFLECVQDMDHENMFWYRQDPGLGLRLIYFSYDVKMKEKGDIPEGYSVSREKKERFSLILESASTNQTSMYLCASSLPLGPRYNEQFFGPGTRLTVL.

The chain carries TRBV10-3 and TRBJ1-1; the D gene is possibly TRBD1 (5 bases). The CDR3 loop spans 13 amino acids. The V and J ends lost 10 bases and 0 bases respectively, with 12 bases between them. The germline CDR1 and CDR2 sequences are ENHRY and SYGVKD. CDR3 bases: TGTGCCACCCAGGGTTTCTTGAACACTGAAGCTTTCTTT. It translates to CATQGFLNTEAFF.

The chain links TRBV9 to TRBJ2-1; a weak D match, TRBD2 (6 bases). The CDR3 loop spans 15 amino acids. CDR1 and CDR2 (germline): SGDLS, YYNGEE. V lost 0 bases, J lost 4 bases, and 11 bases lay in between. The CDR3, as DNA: TGTGCCAGCAGCGTAGAGCCTAGCGCTTACAATGAGCAGTTCTTC. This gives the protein CASSVEPSAYNEQFF.

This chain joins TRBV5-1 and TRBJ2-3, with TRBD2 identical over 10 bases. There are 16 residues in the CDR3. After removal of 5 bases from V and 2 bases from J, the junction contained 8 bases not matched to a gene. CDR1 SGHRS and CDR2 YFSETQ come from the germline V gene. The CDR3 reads CASSGLAGVYTDTQYF. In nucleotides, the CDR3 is TGCGCCAGCAGTGGTCTAGCGGGAGTTTACACAGATACGCAGTATTTT.